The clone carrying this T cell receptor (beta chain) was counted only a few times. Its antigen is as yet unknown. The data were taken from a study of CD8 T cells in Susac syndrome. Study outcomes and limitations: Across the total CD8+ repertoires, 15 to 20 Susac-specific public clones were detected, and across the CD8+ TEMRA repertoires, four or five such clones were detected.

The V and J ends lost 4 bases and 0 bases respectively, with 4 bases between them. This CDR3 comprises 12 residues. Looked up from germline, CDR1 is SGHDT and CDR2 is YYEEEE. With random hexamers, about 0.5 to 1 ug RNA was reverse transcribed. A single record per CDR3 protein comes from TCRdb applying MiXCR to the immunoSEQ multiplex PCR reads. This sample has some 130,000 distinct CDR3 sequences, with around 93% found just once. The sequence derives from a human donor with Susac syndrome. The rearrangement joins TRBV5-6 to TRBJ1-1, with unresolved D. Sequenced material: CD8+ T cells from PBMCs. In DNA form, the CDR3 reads TGTGCCAGCAGCCGCGTGAACACTGAAGCTTTCTTT. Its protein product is CASSRVNTEAFF.